Presented here are 30 T cell receptor beta chains from one specimen sequenced in a study of T cell responses to AZD1222 COVID-19 vaccine. Sequencing used immunoSEQ multiplex PCR; TCRdb keeps in-frame clones, though not all of them. The sample holds roughly 80,000 clones; 80% to 90% are singletons and the top ten take 5% to 6%. The specimen comprised peripheral blood, sampled on day 0 of AZD1222 vaccination. Every receptor here comes from an adult in good health.

V and J are TRBV9 and TRBJ2-1; 8 bases map to TRBD1. CDR3 length: 15 residues. V was pared by 3 bases and J by 10 bases, with 12 bases of the junction left unmatched. Germline assignment: CDR1 SGDLS and CDR2 YYNGEE. The CDR3 sequence is CASSAPGQALGEQFF. The DNA of the CDR3 is TGTGCCAGCAGCGCCCCGGGACAGGCGCTGGGGGAGCAGTTCTTC.

J is TRBJ1-1 and V is TRBV7-2; TRBD1 agrees at 10 bases. V lost 5 bases to trimming and J lost 4 bases; unmatched junction nucleotides: 13. The CDR3 extends over 17 amino acids. Germline V gene lookup returns CDR1 SGHTA and CDR2 FQGNSA. DNA of the CDR3: TGTGCCAGCAGCACCAGGACCGGGACAGGGGAGGGCACTGAAGCTTTCTTT. As protein: CASSTRTGTGEGTEAFF. Looking up the rest from reference TRBV7-2 and TRBJ1-1 gives the full variable domain: GAGVSQSPSNKVTEKGKDVELRCDPISGHTALYWYRQSLGQGLEFLIYFQGNSAPDKSGLPSDRFSAERTGGSVSTLTIQRTQQEDSAVYLCASSTRTGTGEGTEAFFGQGTRLTVV.

The genes are TRBV5-1 and TRBJ2-1; no reliable D call. The CDR3 is 13 amino acids. V was cut by 2 bases and J by 15 bases, with 18 bases left in between. The germline CDR1 and CDR2 sequences are SGHRS and YFSETQ. This chain's CDR3 is CASSFGAEERPFF. CDR3 nucleotides: TGCGCCAGCAGCTTCGGAGCAGAGGAGAGGCCGTTCTTC.

This clone was picked up a small number of times. J is TRBJ2-2 and V is TRBV18, with TRBD2 matching 9 bases. The CDR3 has 17 residues. J was trimmed by 0 bases and V by 4 bases; bases with no gene match: 6. The V gene's germline CDR1 is KGHSH and CDR2 LQKENI. Here the CDR3 reads CASSQVAGASNTGELFF. The CDR3 DNA reads as TGTGCCAGCTCACAAGTAGCGGGGGCGTCGAACACCGGGGAGCTGTTTTTT.

The chain employs TRBV3-1 (or the pseudogene TRBV3-2) and TRBJ1-3, with D possibly matching TRBD1 (6 bases). Trimming pared 1 base from V and 3 bases from J, leaving 10 bases between. Germline CDR1 and CDR2: LGHDT and YNNKEL (reference sequence). This CDR3 has 15 residues. The CDR3 spells CASSQGGGHGNTIYF. As DNA, the CDR3 is TGTGCCAGCAGCCAAGGGGGGGGACATGGAAACACCATATATTTT.

The chain employs TRBV4-3 and TRBJ1-4, with TRBD1 identical over 7 bases. The length of the CDR3 is 16 residues. V was clipped by 4 bases and J by 5 bases; unmatched bases: 10. The germline V gene encodes CDR1 LGHNA and CDR2 YSLEER. The CDR3 protein is CASSPQDRTGNEKLFF. CDR3 coding DNA: TGCGCCAGCAGCCCCCAAGACCGGACAGGAAATGAAAAACTGTTTTTT.

This clone was counted a few times. The chain employs TRBV28 and TRBJ1-2; TRBD1 might be the D (6 bases). V was shortened by 4 bases and J by 8 bases, with 17 bases between the two germline ends. The CDR3 is 14 amino acids. CDR1 and CDR2 (germline): MDHEN, SYDVKM. CDR3 sequence (DNA): TGTGCCAGCAGTTCTCCAAGTCAGGGGAGGGGCTACACCTTC. Translation: CASSSPSQGRGYTF.

The V gene is TRBV12-3 or TRBV12-4, the J gene TRBJ1-1; D is unclear. The CDR3 totals 13 residues. Trimming pared 2 bases from V and 0 bases from J, leaving 4 bases between. CDR3 coding DNA: TGTGCCAGCAGTTTACAGTTGAACACTGAAGCTTTCTTT. It specifies CASSLQLNTEAFF.

The rearrangement uses TRBV6-5 and TRBJ1-3, with D unclear. CDR1 MNHEY and CDR2 SVGAGI come from the germline V gene. V was shortened by 6 bases and J by 3 bases, with 12 bases between the two germline ends. This CDR3 is built from 14 residues. CDR3 in DNA: TGTGCCAGCAGCGGCCGGAGTCTTGGAAACACCATATATTTT. It encodes CASSGRSLGNTIYF.

This sequence joins TRBV28 and TRBJ2-5, with a weak D call TRBD1 (6 bases). CDR1 and CDR2 from the germline V gene are MDHEN and SYDVKM. V gave up 6 bases and J gave up 3 bases, with 14 bases separating them. The CDR3 consists of 14 residues. In DNA form, the CDR3 reads TGTGCCAGCAGGAACGACAGGCCGGAAGAGACCCAGTACTTC. This encodes CASRNDRPEETQYF.

The J gene is TRBJ2-7, the V gene TRBV5-1, with 9 bases aligning to TRBD1. CDR1 and CDR2 from the germline V gene are SGHRS and YFSETQ. After removal of 3 bases from V and 7 bases from J, the junction contained 8 bases not matched to a gene. This CDR3 has 14 amino acids. The CDR3 DNA reads as TGCGCCAGCAGCTATCGGGACAGGGTTGAAGAGCAGTACTTC. Translating gives CASSYRDRVEEQYF. The full variable domain, with the rest looked up from reference TRBV5-1 and TRBJ2-7, is KAGVTQTPRYLIKTRGQQVTLSCSPISGHRSVSWYQQTPGQGLQFLFEYFSETQRNKGNFPGRFSGRQFSNSRSEMNVSTLELGDSALYLCASSYRDRVEEQYFGPGTRLTVT.

The CDR3 bases are TGTGCCAGCAGACTTCGGGGGCTGATTAACTACGAGCAGTACTTC. Translated: CASRLRGLINYEQYF. The chain joins TRBV27 to TRBJ2-7; D may match TRBD1 or TRBD2 (6 bases each). The germline gives CDR1 MNHEY, CDR2 SMNVEV (reference sequence). V was shortened by 6 bases and J by 3 bases, with 18 bases between the two germline ends. This CDR3 comprises 15 residues.

The genes are TRBV9 and TRBJ1-1; a possible D gene is TRBD1 (5 bases). The length of the CDR3 is 15 residues. CDR1 is SGDLS and CDR2 is YYNGEE in the germline V gene. Trimming removed 4 bases at V and 0 bases at J, with 13 bases between. CDR3 loop: CASSPDSLMNTEAFF. CDR3 DNA sequence: TGTGCCAGCAGCCCCGACAGCCTCATGAACACTGAAGCTTTCTTT.

J is TRBJ2-1 and V is TRBV4-2, with 7 bases fitting TRBD1. The V gene end was trimmed by 0 bases and the J gene end by 8 bases; junction bases not matched to a gene: 4. Germline V CDR1 and CDR2: LGHNA, YNFKEQ. The CDR3 has 14 amino acids. CDR3 nucleotides: TGTGCCAGCAGCCAAGAGGGACAGTTGGATGAGCAGTTCTTC. The encoded protein is CASSQEGQLDEQFF.

This clone was counted once. V and J are TRBV5-1 and TRBJ2-7; D not certain. The ends were cut back, 6 bases at V and 3 bases at J, with 7 bases in the middle. Germline CDR1 is SGHRS and CDR2 is YFSETQ. This CDR3 has 11 amino acids. CDR3: CASTQNYEQYF. The CDR3 nucleotides are TGCGCCAGCACCCAAAACTACGAGCAGTACTTC.

J is TRBJ2-2 and V is TRBV28, with D possibly being TRBD1 (5 bases). Per the germline V gene, CDR1 is MDHEN and CDR2 is SYDVKM. This CDR3 comprises 15 residues. Trimming removed 6 bases at V and 1 base at J, with 12 bases between. The CDR3 spells CASRLSDKNTGELFF. The CDR3 region has the DNA TGTGCCAGCAGACTCTCGGACAAGAACACCGGGGAGCTGTTTTTT.

This rearrangement joins TRBV7-9 to TRBJ2-1; 8 bases are a match to TRBD1. The germline CDR1 and CDR2 sequences are SEHNR and FQNEAQ (reference sequence). The CDR3 extends over 14 amino acids. With V trimmed by 4 bases and J by 10 bases, 9 bases remained unmatched. The CDR3 is CASSSGGLTPEQFF. Here the CDR3 DNA reads TGTGCCAGCAGCTCAGGGGGCCTAACCCCCGAGCAGTTCTTC.

The chain uses TRBV4-2 and TRBJ2-1; D is perhaps TRBD1 or TRBD2 (5 bases each). The germline gives CDR1 LGHNA, CDR2 YNFKEQ. Trimming cost V 2 bases and J 3 bases, with 14 bases left between them. The CDR3 spans 16 residues. CDR3 in DNA: TGTGCCAGCAGCCAACACCGGGACCCATTCTACAATGAGCAGTTCTTC. Amino acids: CASSQHRDPFYNEQFF.

The table lists this clone with a count of one. This sequence joins TRBV7-6 and TRBJ2-5; 9 positions agree with TRBD2. V lost 3 bases to trimming and J lost 9 bases; unmatched junction nucleotides: 14. The CDR3 totals 16 residues. Germline V CDR1 and CDR2: SGHVS, FNYEAQ. The CDR3: CASSFDFRRGGSSQYF. The CDR3 DNA reads TGTGCCAGCAGCTTTGACTTTAGGCGGGGGGGCTCGTCCCAGTACTTC.

The J gene is TRBJ2-5, the V gene TRBV4-3; D is perhaps TRBD2 (6 bases). Germline V gene sequence: CDR1 LGHNA, CDR2 YSLEER. The CDR3 extends over 15 amino acids. The ends were cut back, 3 bases at V and 7 bases at J, with 18 bases in the middle. CDR3 in amino acids: CASSQDTSSGGTQYF. The CDR3 nucleotides are TGCGCCAGCAGCCAGGATACTAGCTCCGGTGGGACCCAGTACTTC.

The chain joins TRBV19 to TRBJ1-1; D remains unclear. Germline-derived CDR1 and CDR2 are LNHDA and SQIVND (reference sequence). The CDR3 has 14 amino acids. The V gene lost 1 base and the J gene lost 5 bases, with 11 bases spanning the gap. The CDR3 DNA is TGTGCCAGTAGTATAGGAACAGCTTTTACTGAAGCTTTCTTT. Its protein product is CASSIGTAFTEAFF.

This clone was counted a single time. The rearrangement links TRBV5-5 to TRBJ1-3, with D possibly being TRBD1 (5 bases). The CDR3 spans 14 residues. V was trimmed by 0 bases and J by 3 bases, leaving 7 bases between them. Germline lookup yields CDR1 SGHKS and CDR2 YYEKEE (reference sequence). Here the CDR3 DNA reads TGTGCCAGCAGCTTGGTGACAGTTGGAAACACCATATATTTT. Amino acid sequence: CASSLVTVGNTIYF.

This chain joins TRBV2 and TRBJ1-2, with a tentative D call TRBD1 (5 bases). The CDR3 spans 12 residues. The germline V gene has CDR1 SNHLY and CDR2 FYNNEI. Trimming removed 7 bases from V and 7 bases from J, with 13 bases in between. CDR3 region: CASTIGGGGYTF. The DNA of the CDR3 is TGTGCCAGCACTATCGGCGGGGGTGGCTACACCTTC.

On this clone: Germline is not matched at one junction end, which may reflect a read error. The J gene is TRBJ1-2, the V gene TRBV6-1, with D unresolved. The germline gives CDR1 MNHNS, CDR2 SASEGT. The CDR3 totals 17 residues. The CDR3 DNA reads TGTGTCAGCAGTGAAGCGCTTCGGGGTTGGAGGGAGTATGGCTACACCTTC. Residues: CVSSEALRGWREYGYTF.

The chain employs TRBV7-9 and TRBJ2-2; unclear D gene. With 5 bases removed from V and 4 bases from J, the gap between germline ends came to 5 bases. The length of the CDR3 is 12 residues. The germline CDR1 and CDR2 sequences are SEHNR and FQNEAQ (reference sequence). The CDR3 DNA reads TGTGCCAGCAGCCCAAGCACCGGGGAGCTGTTTTTT. Protein: CASSPSTGELFF.

This chain joins TRBV3-1 (or the pseudogene TRBV3-2) and TRBJ2-6; TRBD2 matches at 7 bases. V shed 0 bases and J 1 base; nucleotides not matched to a gene: 15. The CDR3 length is 21 residues. Per germline, CDR1 LGHDT and CDR2 YNNKEL (reference sequence). The CDR3 here is CASSQEGRGRVKGSGANVLTF. The CDR3 bases are TGTGCCAGCAGCCAAGAAGGGAGAGGGAGGGTTAAGGGGTCTGGGGCCAACGTCCTGACTTTC.

This clone showed up just once. The J gene is TRBJ1-5, the V gene TRBV19, with D maybe TRBD1 (5 bases). V lost 5 bases and J lost 4, with 15 bases in between. This CDR3 is 15 amino acids long. The germline V gene encodes CDR1 LNHDA and CDR2 SQIVND (reference sequence). CDR3 DNA: TGTGCCAGTAGTTCCGGGACGGTGGGAAATCAGCCCCAGCATTTT. The encoded protein is CASSSGTVGNQPQHF.

This chain uses TRBV3-1 (or the pseudogene TRBV3-2) with TRBJ2-3; 8 bases fit TRBD2. Losses at the gene ends were 7 bases for V and 6 bases for J; bases not matched to a gene: 12. The CDR3 is 15 amino acids. Germline V gene data show CDR1 as LGHDT and CDR2 as YNNKEL (reference sequence). The CDR3 here is CASTPGGGPGDTQYF. As DNA, the CDR3 is TGTGCCAGCACCCCCGGGGGGGGGCCGGGTGATACGCAGTATTTT.

The genes are TRBV24-1 and TRBJ2-2, with D maybe TRBD2 (6 bases). In germline, CDR1 is KGHDR, CDR2 SFDVKD. This CDR3 is 14 amino acids long. Trimming shortened V by 5 bases and J by 4 bases, and 10 bases separated the two germline ends. The CDR3 DNA reads TGTGCCACCAGTGGAGGAGGGCCCACCGGGGAGCTGTTTTTT. Translating it yields CATSGGGPTGELFF.

This sequence joins TRBV5-4 and TRBJ2-4; no firm D call. The CDR3 contains 14 residues. Germline CDR1 and CDR2: SGHNT and YYREEE (reference sequence). The V end lost 6 bases, the J end lost 0 bases, and 10 bases lay between the germline ends. This CDR3 is CASNHELAKNIQYF. CDR3 DNA: TGTGCCAGCAACCACGAACTAGCCAAAAACATTCAGTACTTC.